Detailed here is one TCR beta chain. The antigen it binds to is not known. The record has no base qualities; no much larger clone is one base away. The sample is drawn from a study of blood T cell repertoires in COVID-19 (TCRdb year 2020). Background for the entire study: Samples from collaborators originated in the United States, Italy and Spain and spanned both the acute and convalescent phases of COVID-19. The dataset comprised deeply sampled blood TCRbeta repertoires from subjects exposed to, actively infected with, or recovered from COVID-19. The prospective study material was composed of cDNA or gDNA derived from T cells, B-cell-depleted T cells, or PBMCs. The repertoires were made available in a free public database intended to serve as a resource for research on the immune response to SARS-CoV-2. The samples were drawn from two sources: the first 160 participants of the ongoing ImmuneRACE study, and 1,200 or so subjects contributed by 6 global collaborators. Where available, HLA class I and class II types were taken from metadata supplied by the sample provider and were not determined by assay-based typing. The sample metadata nearly always contained a de-identified subject ID, COVID-19 status, age in years and sex. Study-level results and caveats: How much clinical and demographic metadata was included differed by source and by participant, and the metadata was provided uncurated.

The CDR3 measures 16 amino acids from cysteine to phenylalanine. CDR3 DNA is the only sequence kept; it has 48 bases, read in frame from the first base. The germline V gene sets CDR1 to LGHNA and CDR2 to YNFKEQ. V and J are truncated by 4 bases and 0 bases respectively, leaving an intervening sequence of 13 bases. TCRbeta CDR3 regions were amplified from genomic DNA using the immunoSEQ Assay, a bias-controlled multiplex PCR. The study's own analysis went as follows. Within the assay, amplification of reference gene primers was used to estimate how many nucleated cells each sample contained. Sequence reads were collapsed and filtered to measure the absolute abundance of every unique TCRbeta CDR3 rearrangement. For each sample, productive Simpson clonality was calculated by taking the square root of Simpson's diversity index across productive rearrangements. The clones in this table, taken by TCRdb from immuneACCESS, are in-frame only. Not every clone is retained; where verified, under half of the shortfall comes from an unresolved V gene, and the cause of the rest is unknown. Clonal size and the V and J genes are those of that table, whereas D and trimming came from the DNA. The sample has tens of thousands of clones on record, about 85% of them singletons. Jointly, the top ten make up about a quarter of the sample.

Collaborating institutions collected whole blood in K2EDTA tubes following their own protocols. For TCRbeta analysis, collaborator samples were shipped as frozen whole blood, as isolated PBMCs, or as DNA extracted from either sample type. This receptor was identified in a human donor in a cohort sampled during active COVID-19. The chain employs TRBV4-2 and TRBJ1-3; the D gene cannot be named for sure. Sequencing was done on a sample of peripheral blood. The DNA sequence is TGTGCCAGCAGCCGATCAGGCCGGAACTCTGGAAACACCATATATTTT. Its protein is CASSRSGRNSGNTIYF.